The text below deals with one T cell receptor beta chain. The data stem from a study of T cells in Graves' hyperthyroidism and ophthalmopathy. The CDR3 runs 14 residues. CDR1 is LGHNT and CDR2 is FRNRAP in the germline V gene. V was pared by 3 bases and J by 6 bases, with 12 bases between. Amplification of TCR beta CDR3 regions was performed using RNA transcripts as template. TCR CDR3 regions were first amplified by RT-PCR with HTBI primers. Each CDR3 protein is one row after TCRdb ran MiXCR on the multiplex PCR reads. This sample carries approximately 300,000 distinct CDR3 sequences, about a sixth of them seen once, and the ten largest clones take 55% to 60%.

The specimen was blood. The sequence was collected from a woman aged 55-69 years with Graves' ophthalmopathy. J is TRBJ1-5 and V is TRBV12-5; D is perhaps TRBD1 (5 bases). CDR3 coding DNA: TGTGCTAGTGGTTTAGTTCCGAGGGGTCAGCCCCAGCATTTT. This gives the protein CASGLVPRGQPQHF.